This passage covers 19 T cell receptor beta chains from one sample sequenced in a study of chemoradiotherapy in HPV16-positive cancers. Assay used: immunoSEQ multiplex PCR; TCRdb lists only in-frame clones, some missing. This repertoire shows around 13,000 clones, 89% found once; its top ten account for roughly 23%. This sample comprised blood, obtained from a patient who underwent chemoradiotherapy. Receptors were obtained from a human donor with HPV-associated anogenital cancer.

The chain couples TRBV28 to TRBJ2-1; no clear D gene. Trimming stripped 5 bases from V and 6 bases from J, with 5 bases between. Germline-derived CDR1 and CDR2 are MDHEN and SYDVKM. The CDR3 length is 11 residues. CDR3 amino acids: CASSPRNEQFF. The DNA of the CDR3 is TGTGCCAGCAGTCCCCGCAATGAGCAGTTCTTC.

The chain is built from TRBV19 and TRBJ1-6; D gene unclear. V was shortened by 1 base and J by 9 bases, with 7 bases between the two germline ends. Germline values: CDR1 LNHDA, CDR2 SQIVND (reference sequence). This CDR3 spans 13 amino acids. For the CDR3, the DNA is TGTGCCAGTAGTATAGTTGGGAGTTCACCCCTCCACTTT. It translates to CASSIVGSSPLHF.

This chain links TRBV4-3 with TRBJ2-1; D is uncertain. Germline lookup yields CDR1 LGHNA and CDR2 YSLEER. V dropped 0 bases and J dropped 5 bases, with 14 bases sitting between them. This CDR3 region has 16 residues. CDR3 protein: CASSQDSRRPDNEQFF. The CDR3 DNA reads as TGCGCCAGCAGCCAAGATTCGCGACGACCCGACAATGAGCAGTTCTTC.

The J gene is TRBJ2-5, the V gene TRBV5-1; a possible D gene is TRBD2 (6 bases). The V end lost 0 bases, the J end lost 5 bases, and 11 bases lay between the germline ends. This CDR3 is 14 amino acids long. Germline loops: CDR1 SGHRS, CDR2 YFSETQ. The CDR3 nucleotides are TGCGCCAGCAGCTTGGCAGTAGCGGCTGAGACCCAGTACTTC. Translating gives CASSLAVAAETQYF.

The chain joins TRBV5-1 to TRBJ1-1; D is undetermined. The V gene lost 0 bases and the J gene lost 3 bases, with 12 bases spanning the gap. Germline CDR1 reads SGHRS; CDR2 reads YFSETQ. The CDR3 has 15 amino acids. CDR3 coding DNA: TGCGCCAGCAGCTTGGTTTCGTTCACTTACACTGAAGCTTTCTTT. Its translation: CASSLVSFTYTEAFF.

The count of this clone is one. The chain joins TRBV7-9 to TRBJ1-1, with D uncertain. Per germline, CDR1 SEHNR and CDR2 FQNEAQ (reference sequence). Trimming took 4 bases from V and 0 from J, leaving 12 bases between them. This CDR3 is built from 15 residues. Here the CDR3 DNA reads TGTGCCAGCAGCTCAGAAGAGAGGATGAACACTGAAGCTTTCTTT. It specifies CASSSEERMNTEAFF.

The chain couples TRBV4-3 to TRBJ1-2; D is possibly TRBD1 (6 bases). CDR1 is LGHNA, CDR2 YSLEER, per germline. CDR3 length: 16 residues. V was clipped by 4 bases and J by 4 bases, with 19 bases between them. The CDR3 nucleotides read TGCGCCAGCAGCCCCCAGGGGTCAGGCCTTTTCTATGGCTACACCTTC. Translating it yields CASSPQGSGLFYGYTF.

The genes are TRBV18 and TRBJ1-6; D is uncertain. V gave up 5 bases and J gave up 8 bases, with 10 bases separating them. The V gene's germline CDR1 is KGHSH and CDR2 LQKENI. The CDR3 loop spans 13 amino acids. The CDR3 sequence: CASSAGRDSPLHF. CDR3 DNA: TGTGCCAGCTCAGCCGGTCGGGATTCACCCCTCCACTTT.

V is TRBV7-9 and J is TRBJ2-7; D unresolved. The germline CDR1 and CDR2 sequences are SEHNR and FQNEAQ (reference sequence). The ends were cut back, 5 bases at V and 7 bases at J, with 12 bases in the middle. This CDR3 has 12 amino acids. CDR3: CASSEPTQEQYF. CDR3 bases: TGTGCCAGCAGCGAACCTACTCAGGAGCAGTACTTC.

The chain combines TRBV29-1 with TRBJ1-4, with D tentatively TRBD1 (5 bases). Germline loops: CDR1 SQVTM, CDR2 ANQGSEA. V was shortened by 1 base and J by 12 bases, with 18 bases between the two germline ends. This CDR3 contains 14 residues. CDR3 coding DNA: TGCAGCGTTGAAGTCCGGGACCCCACCGCGGAACTGTTTTTT. It specifies CSVEVRDPTAELFF.

This chain connects TRBV19 to TRBJ1-1, with D possibly TRBD1 on 5 matching bases. Trimming took off 1 base at V and 1 base at J, with 10 bases between the two ends. The CDR3 sequence is 15 residues long. Germline CDR1 and CDR2: LNHDA and SQIVND (reference sequence). CDR3 loop: CASSIGGTSNTEAFF. The CDR3 coding sequence is TGTGCCAGTAGTATAGGTGGGACTTCGAACACTGAAGCTTTCTTT.

The J gene is TRBJ1-6, the V gene TRBV5-6; D unclear. CDR1 is SGHDT, CDR2 YYEEEE, per germline. Trimming took 0 bases from V and 3 from J, leaving 7 bases between them. CDR3 length: 15 amino acids. CDR3 in DNA: TGTGCCAGCAGCTTGGCGGAGAGCTATAATTCACCCCTCCACTTT. Protein product: CASSLAESYNSPLHF. Drawing the rest from reference TRBV5-6 and TRBJ1-6, the complete variable domain is DAGVTQSPTHLIKTRGQQVTLRCSPKSGHDTVSWYQQALGQGPQFIFQYYEEEERQRGNFPDRFSGHQFPNYSSELNVNALLLGDSALYLCASSLAESYNSPLHFGNGTRLTVT.

The rearrangement joins TRBV7-9 to TRBJ1-1, with D possibly TRBD1 on 5 matching bases. Trimming took off 1 base at V and 4 bases at J, with 10 bases between the two ends. The V gene's germline CDR1 is SEHNR and CDR2 FQNEAQ (reference sequence). This CDR3 comprises 14 residues. The CDR3 DNA reads TGTGCCAGCAGCTTAGACCAGGGAGGCACTGAAGCTTTCTTT. Its protein is CASSLDQGGTEAFF.

This chain uses TRBV7-3 with TRBJ2-7; D possibly matches TRBD1 or TRBD2 (5 bases each). V was pared by 1 base and J by 5 bases, with 15 bases between. The CDR3 is made up of 15 amino acids. Germline CDR1 is SGHTA and CDR2 is FQGTGA. CDR3 loop: CASSLSRDPKDEQYF. In nucleotides, the CDR3 is TGTGCCAGCAGCTTAAGCCGGGACCCAAAAGACGAGCAGTACTTC.

The chain is built from TRBV11-2 and TRBJ2-3; D gene uncertain. From germline, CDR1 is SGHAT and CDR2 FQNNGV. The CDR3 contains 15 residues. Trimming left V 1 base short and J 0 bases short, with 8 bases between. The CDR3 protein is CASSLGSLSTDTQYF. The CDR3 DNA reads as TGTGCCAGCAGCTTAGGGTCCTTAAGCACAGATACGCAGTATTTT.

The V gene is TRBV18, the J gene TRBJ2-3; TRBD1 is a possible D gene (5 bases). Trimming took 4 bases from V and 1 from J, leaving 9 bases between them. Germline assignment: CDR1 KGHSH and CDR2 LQKENI. The CDR3 consists of 14 residues. Written as DNA, the CDR3 is TGTGCCAGCTCACGCATGACAGGCACAGATACGCAGTATTTT. Its translation is CASSRMTGTDTQYF.

The rearrangement joins TRBV5-6 to TRBJ1-2; D ambiguous. With 7 bases removed from V and 6 bases from J, the gap between germline ends came to 13 bases. Germline values: CDR1 SGHDT, CDR2 YYEEEE. The CDR3 consists of 12 residues. The CDR3 sequence is CASFGFRDGYTF. CDR3 sequence (DNA): TGTGCCAGCTTCGGGTTTAGAGATGGCTACACCTTC.

The rearrangement joins TRBV5-3 to TRBJ2-7; no definite D call. TRBV5-3 is sorted into the ORF group, with uncertain function. The CDR3 loop spans 13 amino acids. The V gene lost 0 bases and the J gene lost 2 bases, with 6 bases spanning the gap. The CDR3, as DNA: TGTGCCAGAAGCTTGGCCCAAACCTACGAGCAGTACTTC. Protein product: CARSLAQTYEQYF.

This chain links TRBV9 with TRBJ2-3, with 11 bases fitting TRBD2. Unmatched junction bases numbered 7, after V lost 5 bases and J lost 2 bases. The CDR3 runs to 16 residues. CDR1 SGDLS and CDR2 YYNGEE come from the germline V gene. This chain's CDR3 is CASSIGGLAVTDTQYF. The CDR3 DNA sequence: TGTGCCAGCAGTATAGGGGGACTAGCGGTCACAGATACGCAGTATTTT.